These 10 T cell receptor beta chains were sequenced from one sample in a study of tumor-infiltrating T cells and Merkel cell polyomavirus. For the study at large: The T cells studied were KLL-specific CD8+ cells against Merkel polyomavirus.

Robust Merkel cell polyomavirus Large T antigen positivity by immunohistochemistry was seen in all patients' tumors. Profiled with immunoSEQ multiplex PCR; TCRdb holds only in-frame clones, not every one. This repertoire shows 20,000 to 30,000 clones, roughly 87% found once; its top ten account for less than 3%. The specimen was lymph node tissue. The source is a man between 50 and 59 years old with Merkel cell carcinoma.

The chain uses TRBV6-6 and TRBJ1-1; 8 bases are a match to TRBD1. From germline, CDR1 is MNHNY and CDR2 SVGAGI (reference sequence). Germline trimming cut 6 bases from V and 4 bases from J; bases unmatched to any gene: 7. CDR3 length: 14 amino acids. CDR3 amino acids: CASRLRQGSTEAFF. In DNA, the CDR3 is TGTGCCAGCAGGTTACGACAGGGGAGCACTGAAGCTTTCTTT.

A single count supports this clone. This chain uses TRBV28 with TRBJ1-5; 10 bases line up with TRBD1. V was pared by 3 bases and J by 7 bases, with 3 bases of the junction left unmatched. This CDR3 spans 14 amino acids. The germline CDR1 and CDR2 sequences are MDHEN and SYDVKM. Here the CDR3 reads CASSFGQGEQPQHF. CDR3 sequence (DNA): TGTGCCAGCAGTTTCGGACAGGGGGAGCAGCCCCAGCATTTT.

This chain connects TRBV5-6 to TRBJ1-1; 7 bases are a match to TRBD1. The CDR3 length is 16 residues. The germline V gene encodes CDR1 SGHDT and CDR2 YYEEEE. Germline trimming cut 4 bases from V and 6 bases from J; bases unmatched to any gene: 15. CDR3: CASSRGPTGEGPEAFF. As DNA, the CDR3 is TGTGCCAGCAGCCGGGGGCCTACAGGGGAAGGGCCTGAAGCTTTCTTT.

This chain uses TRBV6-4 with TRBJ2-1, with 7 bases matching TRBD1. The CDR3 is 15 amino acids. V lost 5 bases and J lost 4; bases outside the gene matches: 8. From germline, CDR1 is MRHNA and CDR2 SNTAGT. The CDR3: CASSPGRDRYNEQFF. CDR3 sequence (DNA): TGTGCCAGCAGTCCAGGTCGGGACAGATACAATGAGCAGTTCTTC.

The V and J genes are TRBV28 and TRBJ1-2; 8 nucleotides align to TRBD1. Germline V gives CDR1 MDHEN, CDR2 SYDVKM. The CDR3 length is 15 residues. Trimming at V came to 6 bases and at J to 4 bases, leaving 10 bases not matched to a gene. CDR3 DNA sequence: TGTGCCAGCAGCTCACAGGGGGGAGGTAGCTATGGCTACACCTTC. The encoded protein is CASSSQGGGSYGYTF.

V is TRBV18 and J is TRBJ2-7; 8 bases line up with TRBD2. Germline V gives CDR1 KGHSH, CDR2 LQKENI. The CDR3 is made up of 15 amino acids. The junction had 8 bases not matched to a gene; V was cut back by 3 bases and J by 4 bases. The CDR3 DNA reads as TGTGCCAGCTCACCGAGTGCACTAGCGGTTTACGAGCAGTACTTC. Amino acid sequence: CASSPSALAVYEQYF.

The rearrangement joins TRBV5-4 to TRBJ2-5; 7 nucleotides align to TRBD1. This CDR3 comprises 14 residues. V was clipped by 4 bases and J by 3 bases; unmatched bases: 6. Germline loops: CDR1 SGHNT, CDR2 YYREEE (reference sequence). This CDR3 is CASSRAGTEETQYF. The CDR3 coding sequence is TGTGCCAGCAGCAGAGCCGGGACAGAAGAGACCCAGTACTTC. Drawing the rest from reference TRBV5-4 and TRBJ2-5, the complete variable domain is ETGVTQSPTHLIKTRGQQVTLRCSSQSGHNTVSWYQQALGQGPQFIFQYYREEENGRGNFPPRFSGLQFPNYSSELNVNALELDDSALYLCASSRAGTEETQYFGPGTRLLVL.

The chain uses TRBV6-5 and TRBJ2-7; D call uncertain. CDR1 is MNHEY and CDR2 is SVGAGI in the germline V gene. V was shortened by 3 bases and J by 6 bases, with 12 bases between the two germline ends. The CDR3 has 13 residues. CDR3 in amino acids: CASSYAWKREQYF. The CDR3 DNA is TGTGCCAGCAGTTATGCATGGAAGCGCGAGCAGTACTTC.

The CDR3 region has the DNA TGTGCCAGTAGGGCGGCGGCCCGCTACGAGCAGTACTTC. Translation: CASRAAARYEQYF. This rearrangement joins TRBV19 to TRBJ2-7; D not resolved. This CDR3 region has 13 residues. Deletions cut 6 bases from V and 3 bases from J, with 12 bases between. In germline, CDR1 is LNHDA, CDR2 SQIVND (reference sequence).

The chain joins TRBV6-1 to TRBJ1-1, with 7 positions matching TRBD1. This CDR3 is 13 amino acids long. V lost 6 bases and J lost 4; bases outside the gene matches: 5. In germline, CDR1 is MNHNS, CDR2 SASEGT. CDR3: CASSSTGTTEAFF. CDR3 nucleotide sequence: TGTGCCAGCAGCTCGACAGGGACCACTGAAGCTTTCTTT.